Shown below are 9 T cell receptor beta chains from a single sample sequenced in a study of cytomegalovirus exposure and HLA in healthy donors. Profiling relied on immunoSEQ multiplex PCR, and the TCRdb table lists in-frame clones only, not all of them. Among under 400,000 clones listed, roughly 90% were seen once. The sequencing sample was made of PBMCs. The receptors derive from a man aged 25-40 years in good health and CMV-seronegative.

This clone was recorded a few times. V is TRBV6-5 and J is TRBJ2-2; no definite D call. The CDR3 sequence is 14 residues long. V lost 6 bases, J lost 5 bases, and 13 bases lay in between. Germline V gene lookup returns CDR1 MNHEY and CDR2 SVGAGI. The CDR3 here is CASSLAGRTGELFF. The CDR3 DNA reads as TGTGCCAGCAGCCTCGCTGGCAGGACCGGGGAGCTGTTTTTT.

This chain joins TRBV9 and TRBJ2-7; a weak D match, TRBD1 (6 bases). Germline CDR1 and CDR2: SGDLS and YYNGEE. Trimming took off 0 bases at V and 4 bases at J, with 14 bases between the two ends. This CDR3 is 15 amino acids long. The CDR3 nucleotides are TGTGCCAGCAGCGTAGGAAGGGGGAGTGATTACGAGCAGTACTTC. Its protein product is CASSVGRGSDYEQYF.

This chain connects TRBV11-2 to TRBJ1-2; D gene ambiguous. V was trimmed by 7 bases and J by 4 bases, leaving 19 bases between them. The CDR3 totals 15 residues. Germline assignment: CDR1 SGHAT and CDR2 FQNNGV. DNA of the CDR3: TGTGCCAGCACCCCCCTCCCCGAGCTCCCCTATGGCTACACCTTC. Its translation: CASTPLPELPYGYTF.

The V gene is TRBV5-1, the J gene TRBJ1-2, with D hard to call. CDR3 length: 15 amino acids. CDR1 is SGHRS, CDR2 YFSETQ, per germline. The V and J ends lost 0 bases and 5 bases respectively, with 14 bases between them. The CDR3 loop is CASSLAAGEIYGYTF. CDR3 in DNA: TGCGCCAGCAGCTTGGCGGCGGGAGAAATTTATGGCTACACCTTC.

The CDR3 DNA is TGTGCCAGCAGCGTAGTCTCGGGATCGAACACTGAAGCTTTCTTT. Translation: CASSVVSGSNTEAFF. The chain carries TRBV9 and TRBJ1-1; D is uncertain. V lost 0 bases and J 1 base, leaving 10 bases between the germline ends. The CDR3 has 15 amino acids. Germline V gene lookup returns CDR1 SGDLS and CDR2 YYNGEE.

The CDR3 loop reads CASSGGLAGGKRINEQFF. In DNA form, the CDR3 reads TGTGCCAGCAGTGGGGGACTAGCGGGGGGTAAGAGGATAAATGAGCAGTTCTTC. The J gene is TRBJ2-1, the V gene TRBV6-1; 15 nucleotides line up with TRBD2. Germline CDR1 MNHNS, CDR2 SASEGT. The CDR3 extends over 18 amino acids. V lost 4 bases to trimming and J lost 7 bases; unmatched junction nucleotides: 11.

This rearrangement joins TRBV6-5 to TRBJ1-3, with D perhaps TRBD1 (6 bases). The CDR3 extends over 14 amino acids. The germline V gene has CDR1 MNHEY and CDR2 SVGAGI. V lost 6 bases and J lost 4, with 13 bases in between. As DNA, the CDR3 is TGTGCCAGCAGAGAAACAGGGAGAGGAAACACCATATATTTT. Residues: CASRETGRGNTIYF.

The chain employs TRBV27 and TRBJ2-5; TRBD2 matches at 10 bases. CDR1 MNHEY and CDR2 SMNVEV come from the germline V gene (reference sequence). With V trimmed by 4 bases and J by 5 bases, 10 bases remained unmatched. The CDR3 has 16 residues. Here the CDR3 reads CASSSLSGGGPETQYF. The CDR3 DNA is TGTGCCAGCAGTTCCCTCAGCGGGGGGGGCCCTGAGACCCAGTACTTC.

The chain combines TRBV4-2 with TRBJ1-5, with TRBD1 matching 8 bases. Trimming took 3 bases from V and 1 from J; bases not matched to a gene: 11. The CDR3 has 18 residues. The germline gives CDR1 LGHNA, CDR2 YNFKEQ. CDR3 coding DNA: TGTGCCAGCAGCCAGACACTATCACAGGGGGGGAGCAATCAGCCCCAGCATTTT. It codes for CASSQTLSQGGSNQPQHF.